These 5 T cell receptor beta chains share one sample of origin, sequenced in a study of blood T cell repertoires in COVID-19. The protocol was immunoSEQ multiplex PCR, while the TCRdb copy is restricted to in-frame clones and leaves out a portion. Of about 71,000 clones listed, 82% are singletons. The material sequenced was peripheral blood. These receptor sequences come from a woman older than 75 with acute or convalescent COVID-19.

This clone was found once. This rearrangement joins TRBV4-2 to TRBJ2-6, with 11 bases that match TRBD1. V shed 1 base and J 1 base; nucleotides not matched to a gene: 12. CDR1 is LGHNA, CDR2 YNFKEQ, per germline. This CDR3 is built from 21 residues. The CDR3 nucleotides are TGTGCCAGCAGCCAAGGCCACGGAAGGACAGGGGGCCGGTCTGGGGCCAACGTCCTGACTTTC. It is translated as CASSQGHGRTGGRSGANVLTF.

The chain combines TRBV6-5 with TRBJ2-5, with 9 positions matching TRBD1. With V trimmed by 6 bases and J by 4 bases, 9 bases remained unmatched. This CDR3 comprises 15 residues. The germline CDR1 and CDR2 sequences are MNHEY and SVGAGI. CDR3 region: CASSAGQGWGETQYF. The CDR3, as DNA: TGTGCCAGCAGCGCGGGACAGGGCTGGGGAGAGACCCAGTACTTC.

The V and J genes are TRBV20-1 and TRBJ2-2; no reliable D call. The germline V gene encodes CDR1 DFQATT and CDR2 SNEGSKA (reference sequence). Trimming left V 3 bases short and J 7 bases short, with 15 bases between. This CDR3 is 14 amino acids long. CDR3: CSASTPKVGGELFF. CDR3 DNA sequence: TGCAGTGCTAGTACCCCGAAAGTCGGCGGGGAGCTGTTTTTT.

The genes are TRBV2 and TRBJ2-1, with 9 bases fitting TRBD2. J lost 8 bases, V lost 6 bases, and 5 bases had no gene match. Germline V lookup: CDR1 SNHLY, CDR2 FYNNEI. This CDR3 is built from 13 residues. CDR3 region: CASSVSGSYEQFF. The CDR3 coding sequence is TGTGCCAGCAGCGTTAGCGGGAGCTATGAGCAGTTCTTC.

This clone has a handful of counts. The J gene is TRBJ2-1, the V gene TRBV5-1, with 9 bases aligning to TRBD2. V shed 3 bases and J 8 bases; nucleotides not matched to a gene: 12. The CDR3 spans 16 residues. Germline V gene data show CDR1 as SGHRS and CDR2 as YFSETQ. CDR3 region: CASSSLEGREGHEQFF. The CDR3 DNA sequence: TGCGCCAGCAGCTCCCTTGAAGGGCGGGAGGGCCATGAGCAGTTCTTC.